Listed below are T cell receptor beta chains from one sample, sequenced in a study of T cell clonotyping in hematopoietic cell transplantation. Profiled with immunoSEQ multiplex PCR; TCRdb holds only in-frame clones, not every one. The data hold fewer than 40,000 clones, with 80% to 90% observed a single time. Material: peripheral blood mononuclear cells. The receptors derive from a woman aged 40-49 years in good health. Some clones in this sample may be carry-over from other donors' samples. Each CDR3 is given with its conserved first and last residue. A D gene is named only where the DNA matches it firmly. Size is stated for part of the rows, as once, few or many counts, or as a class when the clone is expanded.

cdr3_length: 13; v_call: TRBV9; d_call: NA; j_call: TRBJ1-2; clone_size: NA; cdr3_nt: TGTGCCAGCAGCGAGGTAGGGGGGTATGGCTACACCTTC; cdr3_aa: CASSEVGGYGYTF
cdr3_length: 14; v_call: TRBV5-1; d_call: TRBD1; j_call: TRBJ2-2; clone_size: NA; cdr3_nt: TGCGCCAGCAGCCCGACAGGGATGGCCGGGGAGCTGTTTTTT; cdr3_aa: CASSPTGMAGELFF
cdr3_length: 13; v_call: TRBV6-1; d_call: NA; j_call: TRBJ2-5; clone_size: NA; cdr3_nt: TGTGCCAGCAGTGCCGACGGTGGGGAGACCCAGTACTTC; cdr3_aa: CASSADGGETQYF
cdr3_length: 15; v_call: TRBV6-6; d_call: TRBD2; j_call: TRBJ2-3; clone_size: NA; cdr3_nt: TGTGCCAGCAGCTTGGTACTAGCGGGAGGTGATACGCAGTATTTT; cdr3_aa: CASSLVLAGGDTQYF
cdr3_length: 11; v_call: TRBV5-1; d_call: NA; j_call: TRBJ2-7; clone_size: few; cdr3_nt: TGCGCCAGCAGCTTCCAATACGAGCAGTACTTC; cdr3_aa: CASSFQYEQYF
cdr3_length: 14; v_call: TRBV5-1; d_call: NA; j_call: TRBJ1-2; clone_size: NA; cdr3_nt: TGCGCCAGCCGCGCTGGGACATCCGATAATGGCTACACCTTC; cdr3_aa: CASRAGTSDNGYTF
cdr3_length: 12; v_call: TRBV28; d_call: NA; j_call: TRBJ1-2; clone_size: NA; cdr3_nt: TGTGCCAGCAACACAGTTAACTATGGCTACACCTTC; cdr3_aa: CASNTVNYGYTF
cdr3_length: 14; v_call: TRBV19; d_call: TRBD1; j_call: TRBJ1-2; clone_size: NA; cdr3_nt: TGTGCCAGTAGAACGGGACAGGGGACGACTGGCTACACCTTC; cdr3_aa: CASRTGQGTTGYTF
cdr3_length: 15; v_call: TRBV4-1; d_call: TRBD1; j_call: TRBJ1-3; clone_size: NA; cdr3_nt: TGCGCCAGCAGCCCCCCAGGACAGGGTAGAAACACCATATATTTT; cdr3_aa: CASSPPGQGRNTIYF
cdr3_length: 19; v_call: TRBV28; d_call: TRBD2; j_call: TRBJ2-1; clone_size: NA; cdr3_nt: TGTGCCAGCAGTTCCAGCTGGAGTCGGACTAGCGGTTCTAACAATGAGCAGTTCTTC; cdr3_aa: CASSSSWSRTSGSNNEQFF
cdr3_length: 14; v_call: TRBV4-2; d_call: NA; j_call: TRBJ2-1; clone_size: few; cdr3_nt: TGTGCCAGCAGCCAAGAAAGCGCCTACAATGAGCAGTTCTTC; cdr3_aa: CASSQESAYNEQFF
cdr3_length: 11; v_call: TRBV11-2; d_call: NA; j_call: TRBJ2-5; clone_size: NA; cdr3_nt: TGTGCCAGCAGCTTGCAAGAGACCCAGTACTTC; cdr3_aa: CASSLQETQYF
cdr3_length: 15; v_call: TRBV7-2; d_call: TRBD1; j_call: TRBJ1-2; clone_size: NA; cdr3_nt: TGTGCCAGCAGCAGGGGCGACAGGGGAAACTATGGCTACACCTTC; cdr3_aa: CASSRGDRGNYGYTF
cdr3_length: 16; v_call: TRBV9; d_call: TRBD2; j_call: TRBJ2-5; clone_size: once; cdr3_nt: TGTGCCAGCAGCGTAGGAGGGAGCGGGAGAGGGGAGACCCAGTACTTC; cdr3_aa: CASSVGGSGRGETQYF
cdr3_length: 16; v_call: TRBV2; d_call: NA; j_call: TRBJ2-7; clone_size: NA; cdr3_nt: TGTGCCAGCAGTGAAGGGGCCCGGTCATTGGTCAACGAGCAGTACTTC; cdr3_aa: CASSEGARSLVNEQYF
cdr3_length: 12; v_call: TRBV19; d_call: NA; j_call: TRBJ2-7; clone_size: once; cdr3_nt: TGTGCCAGTAGTATGGGTAGCTACGAGCAGTACTTC; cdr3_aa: CASSMGSYEQYF
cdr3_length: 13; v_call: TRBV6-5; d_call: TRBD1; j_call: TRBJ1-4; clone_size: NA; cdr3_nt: TGTGCCAGCACGTACAGGGGTGGTGAAAAACTGTTTTTT; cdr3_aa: CASTYRGGEKLFF
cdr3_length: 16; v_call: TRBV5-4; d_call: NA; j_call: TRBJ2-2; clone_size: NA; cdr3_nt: TGTGCCAGCAGCTTGTTGTACAGGGGAGGAACCGGGGAGCTGTTTTTT; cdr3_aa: CASSLLYRGGTGELFF
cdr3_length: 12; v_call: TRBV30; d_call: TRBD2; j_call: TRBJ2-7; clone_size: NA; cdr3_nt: TGTGCCTGGAAGCGGGAGGGCTACGAGCAGTACTTC; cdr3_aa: CAWKREGYEQYF
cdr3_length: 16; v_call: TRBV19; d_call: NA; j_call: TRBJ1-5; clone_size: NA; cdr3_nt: TGTGCCAGTAGTTGGCGGCAGGGTGAGAGCAATCAGCCCCAGCATTTT; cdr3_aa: CASSWRQGESNQPQHF
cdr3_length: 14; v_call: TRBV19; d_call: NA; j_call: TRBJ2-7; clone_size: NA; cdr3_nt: TGTGCCAGTTCGCCTTCTGACAGTTCCTACGAGCAGTACTTC; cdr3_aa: CASSPSDSSYEQYF
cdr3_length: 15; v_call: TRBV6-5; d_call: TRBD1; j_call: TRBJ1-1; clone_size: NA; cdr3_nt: TGTGCCAGCAGCACTCCGGGACAGGGGTTGACTGAAGCTTTCTTT; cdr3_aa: CASSTPGQGLTEAFF
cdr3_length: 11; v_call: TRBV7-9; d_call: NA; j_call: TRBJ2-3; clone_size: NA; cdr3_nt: TGTGCCAGCCCTGAGACAGATACGCAGTATTTT; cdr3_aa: CASPETDTQYF
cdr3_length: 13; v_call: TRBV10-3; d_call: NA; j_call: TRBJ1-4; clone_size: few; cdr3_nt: TGTGCCATCAGTGACGGGACTAATGAAAAACTGTTTTTT; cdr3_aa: CAISDGTNEKLFF
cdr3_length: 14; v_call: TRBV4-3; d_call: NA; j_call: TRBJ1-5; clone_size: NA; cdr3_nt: TGCGCCAGCAGCCAAAGATTGGGGGATCAGCCCCAGCATTTT; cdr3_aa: CASSQRLGDQPQHF
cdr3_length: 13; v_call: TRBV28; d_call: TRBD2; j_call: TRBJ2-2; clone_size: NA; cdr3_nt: TGTGCCAGCCTAGCGGGAGTCACCGGGGAGCTGTTTTTT; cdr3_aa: CASLAGVTGELFF
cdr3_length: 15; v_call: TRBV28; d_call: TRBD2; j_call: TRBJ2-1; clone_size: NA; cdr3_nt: TGTGCCAGCAGTTTAAGCGGCGGGAGAAGAAATGAGCAGTTCTTC; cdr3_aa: CASSLSGGRRNEQFF
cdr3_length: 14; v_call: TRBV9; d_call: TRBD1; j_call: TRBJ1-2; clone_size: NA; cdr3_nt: TGTGCCAGCAGCACCCGAAGAGGGGGCTCTGGCTACACCTTC; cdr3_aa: CASSTRRGGSGYTF
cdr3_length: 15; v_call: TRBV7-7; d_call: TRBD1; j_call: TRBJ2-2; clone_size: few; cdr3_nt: TGTGCTAGCACTCCGGGACAGGGCTCCACCGGGGAGCTGTTTTTT; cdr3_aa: CASTPGQGSTGELFF
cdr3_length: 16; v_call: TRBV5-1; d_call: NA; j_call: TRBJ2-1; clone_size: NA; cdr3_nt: TGCGCCAGCAGCCCTAGACACAGCCTCTCCTACAATGAGCAGTTCTTC; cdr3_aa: CASSPRHSLSYNEQFF
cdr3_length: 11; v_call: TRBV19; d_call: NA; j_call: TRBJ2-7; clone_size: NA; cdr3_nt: TGTGCCAGTAGTCCCCCTCTCAGGCAGTACTTC; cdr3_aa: CASSPPLRQYF
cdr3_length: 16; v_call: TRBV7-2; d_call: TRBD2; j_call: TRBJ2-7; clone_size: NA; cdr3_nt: TGTGCCAGCAGCTGGAGACTAGCGTCTAGCTCCTACGAGCAGTACTTC; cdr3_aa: CASSWRLASSSYEQYF
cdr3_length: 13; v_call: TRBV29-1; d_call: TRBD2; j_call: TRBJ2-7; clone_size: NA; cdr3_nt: TGCAGCGTTGGGGTCTCGGGGGGCTACGAGCAGTACTTC; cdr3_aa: CSVGVSGGYEQYF
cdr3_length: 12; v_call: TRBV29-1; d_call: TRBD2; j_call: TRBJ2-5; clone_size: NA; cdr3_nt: TGCAGCGTTGGACTAGCCGGAGAGACCCAGTACTTC; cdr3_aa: CSVGLAGETQYF
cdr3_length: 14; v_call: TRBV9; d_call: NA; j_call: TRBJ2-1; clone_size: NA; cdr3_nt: TGTGCCAGCAGCCTCTCCGTGGGCGGGAATGAGCAGTTCTTC; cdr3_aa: CASSLSVGGNEQFF
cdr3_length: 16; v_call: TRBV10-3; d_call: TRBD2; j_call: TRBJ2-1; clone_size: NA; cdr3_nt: TGTGCCATCACCCTGACTAGCGAGAGCTCCTACAATGAGCAGTTCTTC; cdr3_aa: CAITLTSESSYNEQFF
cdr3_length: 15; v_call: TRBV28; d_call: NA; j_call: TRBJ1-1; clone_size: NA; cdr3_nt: TGTGCCAGCAGTTTATCATCGACGGGGAACACTGAAGCTTTCTTT; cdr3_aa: CASSLSSTGNTEAFF
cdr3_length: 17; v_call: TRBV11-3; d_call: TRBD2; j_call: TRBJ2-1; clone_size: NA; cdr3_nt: TGTGCCAGCAGCTTAGATCTAGGCGCGGGAGTACGGGATGAGCAGTTCTTC; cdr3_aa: CASSLDLGAGVRDEQFF
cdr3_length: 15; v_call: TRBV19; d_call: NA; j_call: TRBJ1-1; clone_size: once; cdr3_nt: TGTGCCAGTACCCTCTCGCAGGGGAGGGACACTGAAGCTTTCTTT; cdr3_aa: CASTLSQGRDTEAFF
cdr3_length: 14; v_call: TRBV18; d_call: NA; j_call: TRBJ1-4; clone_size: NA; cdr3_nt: TGTGCCAGCTCACCTTCACAGGGAAATGAAAAACTGTTTTTT; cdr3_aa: CASSPSQGNEKLFF
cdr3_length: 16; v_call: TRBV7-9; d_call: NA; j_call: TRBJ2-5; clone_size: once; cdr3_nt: TGTGCCAGCAGCACGGGGAGCGGACCTTACCAAGAGACCCAGTACTTC; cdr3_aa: CASSTGSGPYQETQYF
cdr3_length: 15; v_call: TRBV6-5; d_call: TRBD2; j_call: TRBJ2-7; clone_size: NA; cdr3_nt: TGTGCCAGCAGTTCAACTAGCGGGGGGCCCTACGAGCAGTACTTC; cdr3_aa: CASSSTSGGPYEQYF
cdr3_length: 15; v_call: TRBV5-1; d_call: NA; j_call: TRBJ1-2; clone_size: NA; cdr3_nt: TGCGCCAGCAGCTTGGGAGGGGTTCCTAACTATGGCTACACCTTC; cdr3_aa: CASSLGGVPNYGYTF
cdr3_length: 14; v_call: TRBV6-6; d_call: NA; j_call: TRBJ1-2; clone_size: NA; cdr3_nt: TGTGCCAGCAGTTACCCGAACAGGGTCTATGGCTACACCTTC; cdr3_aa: CASSYPNRVYGYTF